Shown below are 3 T cell receptor beta chains from a single sample sequenced in a study of graft-versus-host responses after intestinal transplantation. The repertoire was sequenced with immunoSEQ multiplex PCR; TCRdb's copy has only in-frame clones and lacks some. This table holds about 12,000 clones, around 85% found once. The sample consisted of PBMCs, taken around 300 days after intestinal transplant. These receptors were collected from a human patient who received an intestinal transplant, so some T cells may come from the graft donor.

The chain links TRBV28 to TRBJ1-5; D is ambiguous. This CDR3 contains 13 residues. V was pared by 3 bases and J by 5 bases, with 8 bases between. CDR1 is MDHEN and CDR2 is SYDVKM in the germline V gene. CDR3 nucleotide sequence: TGTGCCAGCAGTTTCCCGCAATATCAGCCCCAGCATTTT. Its protein product is CASSFPQYQPQHF.

V usage is TRBV4-2 and J usage is TRBJ2-3; D is ambiguous. CDR1 LGHNA and CDR2 YNFKEQ come from the germline V gene. This CDR3 comprises 15 residues. Trimming removed 1 base from V and 0 bases from J, with 8 bases in between. For the CDR3, the DNA is TGTGCCAGCAGCCAAGTTACGGATAGCACAGATACGCAGTATTTT. Residues: CASSQVTDSTDTQYF.

The V call is TRBV28, the J call TRBJ2-1; no firm D call. The CDR3 consists of 13 residues. CDR1 and CDR2 (germline): MDHEN, SYDVKM. The V gene lost 3 bases and the J gene lost 4 bases, with 7 bases spanning the gap. The CDR3 DNA follows: TGTGCCAGCAGTTTCATGGTTTACAATGAGCAGTTCTTC. This gives the protein CASSFMVYNEQFF.